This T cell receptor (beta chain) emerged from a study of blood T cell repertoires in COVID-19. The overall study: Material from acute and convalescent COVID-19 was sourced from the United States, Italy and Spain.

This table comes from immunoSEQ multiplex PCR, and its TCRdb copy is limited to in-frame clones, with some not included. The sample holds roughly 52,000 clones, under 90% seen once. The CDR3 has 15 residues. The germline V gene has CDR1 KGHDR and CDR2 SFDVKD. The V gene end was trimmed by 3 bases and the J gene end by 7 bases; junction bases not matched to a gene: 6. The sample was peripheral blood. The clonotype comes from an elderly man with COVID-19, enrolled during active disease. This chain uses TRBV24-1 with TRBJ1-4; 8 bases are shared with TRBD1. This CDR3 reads CATSDPTGAAEKLFF. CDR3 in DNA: TGTGCCACCAGTGATCCGACAGGGGCGGCTGAAAAACTGTTTTTT.